The 5 T cell receptor beta chains listed next were all sequenced from one sample in a study of tumor-infiltrating lymphocytes in primary liver carcinoma (dated by TCRdb to the late 2010s). Total RNA and DNA were co-extracted from roughly 20-30 mg of bulk tissue with the AllPrep DNA/RNA mini kit, without cell sorting. The listed sequencing device is Illumina HiSeq 2500. A constant-region primer and ProtoScript II reverse transcriptase were used to reverse-transcribe TCRbeta-specific cDNA from roughly 480 ng total RNA. Three nested multiplex PCR rounds, following a slightly modified ARM-PCR procedure, were used to build the TCRbeta libraries. Each of the first two PCR rounds ran for about 10 cycles and used multiplex TRBV1-TRBV30 forward primers together with a Cbeta reverse primer. The raw public reads went through TCRdb reprocessing: fastp at Q25, MiXCR clone calling, in-frame beta chains kept. Here each entry gathers all rows of one CDR3 protein and keeps the most common genes and DNA. A total of tens of thousands of distinct CDR3 sequences appear in this sample, roughly two thirds of them only once. The leading ten clones occupy about 31% of the sample.

The sample consisted of liver tumor tissue from sampling region 3. This specimen's cell subset or site label, interpreted: tumor region T3, left-lateral pole. The receptors originated from a woman aged 25 to 39 with primary liver carcinoma and hepatitis B virus infection.

This clonotype is termed medium-sized. The chain's CDR3 is CASSLLGVDYEQYF. In DNA, the CDR3 is TGTGCCAGCAGCCTCCTAGGAGTAGACTACGAGCAGTACTTC. The genes are TRBV5-5 and TRBJ2-7; the D is unclear. This CDR3 has 14 amino acids. V was cut by 4 bases and J by 3 bases, with 14 bases left in between. Per the germline V gene, CDR1 is SGHKS and CDR2 is YYEKEE (reference sequence).

J is TRBJ2-5 and V is TRBV11-2, with D possibly TRBD1 on 6 matching bases. This CDR3 region has 14 residues. The germline gives CDR1 SGHAT, CDR2 FQNNGV. The CDR3 DNA follows: TGTATCAGCTGCTTGAGGGGGAGCCAAGAGACCCAGTACTTC. Its protein product is CISCLRGSQETQYF.

This CDR3 is CASSPDPELSTGELFF. CDR3 nucleotide sequence: TGTGCCAGCAGTCCCGATCCCGAATTGAGCACCGGGGAGCTGTTTTTT. This chain uses TRBV11-2 with TRBJ2-2; D is uncertain. CDR3 size: 16 residues. Germline CDR1 is SGHAT and CDR2 is FQNNGV. Between the trimmed V and J ends, which lost 6 bases and 4 bases, there was a span of 18 bases.

Many counts were recorded for this clonotype. The chain employs TRBV11-3 and TRBJ2-3; D remains unclear. CDR1 is SGHNT, CDR2 YENEEA, per germline. With 6 bases removed from V and 1 base from J, the gap between germline ends came to 2 bases. This CDR3 region has 11 residues. This CDR3 reads CASRCTDTQYF. The CDR3, as DNA: TGTGCCAGCAGGTGCACAGATACGCAGTATTTT.

Comment on this clonotype: One end of the junction does not line up with germline, which may come from a read error. J is TRBJ2-3 and V is TRBV11-2; D is possibly TRBD1 or TRBD2 (7 bases each). The length of the CDR3 is 16 residues. Germline loops: CDR1 SGHAT, CDR2 FQNNGV. As DNA, the CDR3 is TGTGCCAGCAGCTTAGGGGAGGGGGCTTCTACAGATACGCTGTATTTT. Translated, it gives CASSLGEGASTDTLYF.